The entry below gives a single T cell receptor (beta chain) sequence along with its context. This table comes from immunoSEQ multiplex PCR, and its TCRdb copy is limited to in-frame clones, with some not included. The data show some 130,000 clones, approximately 80% seen once. The CDR3 is 16 amino acids. The V gene end was trimmed by 5 bases and the J gene end by 6 bases; junction bases not matched to a gene: 9. Germline V gene data show CDR1 as MNHEY and CDR2 as SMNVEV (reference sequence). This entry is derived from a study of blood T cell repertoires in COVID-19. As for the study in general: The study drew acute and convalescent COVID-19 samples from the United States, Italy and Spain.

The source is a woman aged 45-60 years with acute or convalescent COVID-19. The chain uses TRBV27 and TRBJ1-4; 10 bases agree with TRBD1. Sequencing used peripheral blood. The CDR3 DNA reads as TGTGCCAGCAGTGGGGGCCCTGGGACAGGGGATGAAAAACTGTTTTTT. Translated, it gives CASSGGPGTGDEKLFF.